This T cell receptor (beta chain) was identified in a study of blood T cells in healthy people across ages. This clonotype was recorded at least ten times. Per sample, no less than 6 micrograms of total RNA were extracted. V dropped 4 bases and J dropped 7; count of bases not matched to a gene: 4. This CDR3 has 14 amino acids. Germline CDR1 SNHLY, CDR2 FYNNEI. Alongside a J-beta primer mix, a sample-barcoded 5' primer served in a second PCR lasting about 6 to 11 cycles. A 12-random-nucleotide template-switch adaptor tagged each cDNA molecule. Every individual sample yielded 2.5 million or more paired-end reads (each containing CDR3). One entry per CDR3 protein results from TCRdb running MiXCR on the 5' RACE reads. The data show approximately 1.5 million distinct CDR3 sequences, about 31% seen once.

Material: blood. The chain is built from TRBV2 and TRBJ1-5, with 10 nucleotides matching TRBD1. The TCR was taken from a woman aged 25 to 39 in good health. CDR3 sequence reads: CASSGDRGSQPQHF. CDR3 DNA: TGTGCCAGCAGTGGGGACAGGGGTTCGCAGCCCCAGCATTTT.